The TCR beta chain under discussion was sequenced for a study of blood T cell repertoires in COVID-19. Participant ages covered about 18 to 95 years across about two dozen US areas. Profiling relied on immunoSEQ multiplex PCR, and the TCRdb table lists in-frame clones only, not all of them. Of approximately 230,000 clones listed, 85% to 90% were seen once; the top ten hold approximately 4.2%. The source of this sequence is a woman aged 30 to 39 who had recovered from COVID-19. The sequencing input was PBMCs or T cells enriched from blood (not recorded which).

The DNA for the CDR3 is TGCAGCGTTGGGGTAGCGGGCCCCAATGAGCAGTTCTTC. This encodes CSVGVAGPNEQFF. The rearrangement links TRBV29-1 to TRBJ2-1, with TRBD2 matching over 7 bases. Germline V gene sequence: CDR1 SQVTM, CDR2 ANQGSEA. J gave up 6 bases and V 4 bases, and 6 bases lay outside the gene matches. The CDR3 extends over 13 amino acids.